The 5 T cell receptor beta chains below all came from one sample that was sequenced in a study of blood T cell repertoires in COVID-19. Repertoires were generated with immunoSEQ multiplex PCR, while TCRdb's copy carries only in-frame clones and drops some. Of around 160,000 clones in the sample, roughly 76% are singletons; the top ten hold more than 7%. Source material: peripheral blood. The receptor source for this set is a human donor with acute or convalescent COVID-19. The donor label of this sample is uncertain.

The chain joins TRBV15 to TRBJ1-1; D remains unclear. The CDR3 has 15 residues. Germline loops: CDR1 LNHNV, CDR2 YYDKDF (reference sequence). Trimming removed 0 bases at V and 0 bases at J, with 8 bases between. CDR3: CATSRDFTVNTEAFF. The CDR3 coding sequence is TGTGCCACCAGCAGAGATTTCACGGTGAACACTGAAGCTTTCTTT.

The chain recombines TRBV29-1 with TRBJ1-1; no reliable D call. The germline gives CDR1 SQVTM, CDR2 ANQGSEA. Trimming took off 7 bases at V and 0 bases at J, with 6 bases between the two ends. The CDR3 has 11 amino acids. Written as DNA, the CDR3 is TGCAGCGCCGAGGTGAACACTGAAGCTTTCTTT. Translated: CSAEVNTEAFF.

The chain carries TRBV11-1 and TRBJ1-1; 10 bases are a match to TRBD1. CDR1 SGHAT and CDR2 FQDESV come from the germline V gene (reference sequence). V dropped 1 base and J dropped 4; count of bases not matched to a gene: 6. CDR3 length equals 16 residues. CDR3 in amino acids: CASSLVGQGTGTEAFF. CDR3 nucleotide sequence: TGTGCCAGCAGCTTAGTGGGACAGGGGACCGGCACTGAAGCTTTCTTT.

Of note for this clone: The identical CDR3 is also encoded by other nucleotide sequences in the sample. This chain connects TRBV19 to TRBJ2-1; 11 positions agree with TRBD1. The V gene's germline CDR1 is LNHDA and CDR2 SQIVND (reference sequence). This CDR3 spans 14 amino acids. J was trimmed by 7 bases and V by 3 bases; bases with no gene match: 2. The CDR3 here is CASSMGQGVNEQFF. In DNA, the CDR3 is TGTGCCAGTAGTATGGGACAGGGGGTAAATGAGCAGTTCTTC.

The chain has TRBV9 and TRBJ1-1, with 10 bases matching TRBD1. Germline-derived CDR1 and CDR2 are SGDLS and YYNGEE. V gave up 2 bases and J gave up 8 bases; unmatched junction bases: 12. The CDR3 has 16 residues. Here the CDR3 reads CASSVHRDRGSFEAFF. CDR3 DNA sequence: TGTGCCAGCAGCGTCCATAGGGACAGGGGAAGTTTCGAAGCTTTCTTT.